These 32 T cell receptor beta chains came from one sample sequenced in a study of neurological immune-mediated disorders. Using its own MiXCR run on the 5' RACE reads, TCRdb lists one record per CDR3 protein. Among fewer than 45,000 distinct CDR3 sequences, about 2.3% were seen once, and the ten largest hold 12%. The sample taken for sequencing was PBMCs. These receptors all stem from a man aged 30 to 45 with multiple sclerosis.

This clonotype was counted many times. The rearrangement joins TRBV7-2 to TRBJ1-3; D gene uncertain. Germline V gives CDR1 SGHTA, CDR2 FQGNSA. The CDR3 length is 18 residues. V was trimmed by 0 bases and J by 0 bases, leaving 15 bases between them. The CDR3 sequence: CASSLATAVKSSGNTIYF. CDR3 in DNA: TGTGCCAGCAGCTTAGCGACGGCGGTTAAGAGCTCTGGAAACACCATATATTTT.

This clonotype has ten or more counts. V is TRBV4-1 and J is TRBJ2-3, with D tentatively TRBD1 (5 bases). V was trimmed by 3 bases and J by 0 bases, leaving 13 bases between them. This CDR3 contains 16 residues. CDR1 and CDR2 from the germline V gene are MGHRA and YSYEKL. CDR3 DNA: TGCGCCAGCAGCCACGGTGGGGCGGCGAGCACAGATACGCAGTATTTT. It is translated as CASSHGGAASTDTQYF.

This clonotype was observed at least ten times. The chain uses TRBV20-1 and TRBJ1-3; a weak D match, TRBD1 (5 bases). CDR1 and CDR2 from the germline V gene are DFQATT and SNEGSKA (reference sequence). The CDR3 consists of 16 residues. Trimming pared 0 bases from V and 0 bases from J, leaving 12 bases between. The CDR3 bases are TGCAGTGCTAGAGATCAGGCGGACACCTCTGGAAACACCATATATTTT. Protein sequence: CSARDQADTSGNTIYF.

The table lists this clonotype with many counts. This chain links TRBV15 with TRBJ2-3, with 9 bases fitting TRBD1. Trimming removed 4 bases from V and 6 bases from J; junction bases left unmatched: 8. Germline values: CDR1 LNHNV, CDR2 YYDKDF (reference sequence). The CDR3 contains 15 residues. Here the CDR3 reads CATSIQQGAEDTQYF. In DNA, the CDR3 is TGTGCCACCAGCATCCAACAGGGGGCAGAGGATACGCAGTATTTT.

This clonotype was seen many times. This chain uses TRBV6-2 or TRBV6-3 with TRBJ1-1, with no clear D. CDR3 size: 13 residues. Germline V gene sequence: CDR1 MNHEY, CDR2 SVGEGT. V was cut by 7 bases and J by 1 base, with 10 bases left in between. CDR3: CASTTRENTEAFF. The DNA for the CDR3 is TGTGCCAGCACCACACGGGAGAACACTGAAGCTTTCTTT.

The sample holds many counts of this clonotype. The chain combines TRBV6-5 with TRBJ2-5, with D possibly TRBD2 on 5 matching bases. Germline CDR1 MNHEY, CDR2 SVGAGI. Trimming stripped 3 bases from V and 5 bases from J, with 10 bases between. The CDR3 has 13 amino acids. The CDR3 DNA reads as TGTGCCAGCAGTTATGGGTGGGAGGAGACCCAGTACTTC. This translates into CASSYGWEETQYF.

This clonotype was seen repeatedly, ten times or more. This chain uses TRBV5-1 with TRBJ1-6; possibly TRBD1 for D (5 bases). Germline assignment: CDR1 SGHRS and CDR2 YFSETQ. The CDR3 covers 14 residues. V was pared by 0 bases and J by 7 bases, with 8 bases between. The CDR3 DNA follows: TGCGCCAGCAGCTTGGGGGGCGCGAATTCACCCCTCCACTTT. Its translation is CASSLGGANSPLHF.

V usage is TRBV6-1 and J usage is TRBJ2-7; a possible D gene is TRBD1 (5 bases). Trimming removed 2 bases from V and 5 bases from J, with 13 bases in between. The V gene's germline CDR1 is MNHNS and CDR2 SASEGT. CDR3 length equals 14 residues. The CDR3 DNA is TGTGCCAGCAGTGAATCCCCAGGGTTCGACGAGCAGTACTTC. It codes for CASSESPGFDEQYF.

This clonotype was counted ten times or more. The chain joins TRBV7-9 to TRBJ2-7; possibly TRBD2 for D (5 bases). This CDR3 comprises 12 residues. The ends were cut back, 3 bases at V and 7 bases at J, with 10 bases in the middle. Germline V CDR1 and CDR2: SEHNR, FQNEAQ (reference sequence). The CDR3 nucleotides read TGTGCCAGCAGCTTCCCCCCGGGAGAGCAGTACTTC. It encodes CASSFPPGEQYF.

This clonotype showed up many times. The chain couples TRBV20-1 to TRBJ2-2; D is perhaps TRBD1 (6 bases). CDR1 and CDR2 (germline): DFQATT, SNEGSKA (reference sequence). The CDR3 totals 15 residues. V lost 6 bases and J lost 5, with 19 bases in between. The CDR3 bases are TGCAGTGCGCACACGGGGCAGGGGACGACCGGGGAGCTGTTTTTT. This sequence encodes CSAHTGQGTTGELFF.

The table lists this clonotype with many counts. This chain connects TRBV25-1 to TRBJ1-2; D possibly corresponds to TRBD1 (6 bases). The germline V gene has CDR1 MGHDK and CDR2 SYGVNS. Deletions cut 4 bases from V and 8 bases from J, with 17 bases between. The CDR3 runs 14 residues. The CDR3 region is CASSGLGRGDGYTF. CDR3 DNA: TGTGCCAGCAGTGGCCTTGGGAGGGGGGACGGCTACACCTTC.

The table lists this clonotype with many counts. The V gene is TRBV5-1, the J gene TRBJ2-2; maybe TRBD1 (6 bases). The V and J ends lost 1 base and 4 bases respectively, with 11 bases between them. The germline V gene has CDR1 SGHRS and CDR2 YFSETQ. This CDR3 comprises 15 residues. The DNA for the CDR3 is TGCGCCAGCAGCTTGACGGCACAGGGCACCGGGGAGCTGTTTTTT. Encoded protein: CASSLTAQGTGELFF.

This clonotype was detected ten times or more. V is TRBV20-1 and J is TRBJ1-3, with D possibly matching TRBD1 (5 bases). The CDR3 has 15 amino acids. Germline V CDR1 and CDR2: DFQATT, SNEGSKA (reference sequence). Trimming shortened V by 5 bases and J by 0 bases, and 14 bases separated the two germline ends. The CDR3 spells CSASEDSYSGNTIYF. The CDR3 bases are TGCAGTGCTTCGGAAGACAGTTACTCTGGAAACACCATATATTTT.

This clonotype was observed at least ten times. This rearrangement joins TRBV7-2 to TRBJ2-7; perhaps TRBD1 as D (5 bases). Germline CDR1 SGHTA, CDR2 FQGNSA. The CDR3 sequence is 14 residues long. Trimming cost V 4 bases and J 7 bases, with 17 bases left between them. The CDR3 is CASSSMAGQGEQYF. The DNA of the CDR3 is TGTGCCAGCAGCTCCATGGCAGGCCAGGGAGAGCAGTACTTC.

In the case of this clonotype: The conserved closing phenylalanine or tryptophan is absent in this CDR3, likely reflecting a read error. This chain joins TRBV20-1 and TRBJ2-5; 9 nucleotides match TRBD2. V dropped 6 bases and J dropped 5; count of bases not matched to a gene: 13. Germline-derived CDR1 and CDR2 are DFQATT and SNEGSKA (reference sequence). The CDR3 is 15 amino acids. The CDR3 loop reads CSARPLAGRGETQYN. Written as DNA, the CDR3 is TGCAGTGCGAGACCGCTAGCGGGGCGAGGGGAGACCCAGTACAAC.

This clonotype was seen at least ten times. CDR3 bases: TGTGCCAGCAGTTACTCGATGGCAGGCGGGGAGGATACGCAGTATTTT. Translation gives CASSYSMAGGEDTQYF. V is TRBV6-2 or TRBV6-3 and J is TRBJ2-3; D might be TRBD2 (6 bases). Between the trimmed V and J ends, which lost 0 bases and 6 bases, there was a span of 16 bases. Germline CDR1 MNHEY, CDR2 SVGEGT. The CDR3 covers 16 residues.

The sample holds many counts of this clonotype. V gene TRBV5-6 combines with J gene TRBJ2-7; tentatively, D is TRBD1 or TRBD2 (5 bases each). CDR1 is SGHDT, CDR2 YYEEEE, per germline. This CDR3 spans 15 amino acids. The germline V and J ends were trimmed by 4 bases and 3 bases, with 17 bases remaining between them. The CDR3 is CASSGAGTAYYEQYF. The CDR3 coding sequence is TGTGCCAGCAGCGGGGCCGGGACGGCCTACTACGAGCAGTACTTC. The variable domain in full, completed from reference TRBV5-6 and TRBJ2-7, reads DAGVTQSPTHLIKTRGQQVTLRCSPKSGHDTVSWYQQALGQGPQFIFQYYEEEERQRGNFPDRFSGHQFPNYSSELNVNALLLGDSALYLCASSGAGTAYYEQYFGPGTRLTVT.

This clonotype was counted at least ten times. This rearrangement joins TRBV3-1 to TRBJ1-1; no clear D gene. Looked up from germline, CDR1 is LGHDT and CDR2 is YNNKEL (reference sequence). V lost 1 base and J 6 bases, leaving 12 bases between the germline ends. This CDR3 has 14 amino acids. For the CDR3, the DNA is TGTGCCAGCAGCCAAGGGCAGGCGAGGGCTGAAGCTTTCTTT. Encoded protein: CASSQGQARAEAFF.

This clonotype has at least ten counts. The rearrangement joins TRBV20-1 to TRBJ2-7; no reliable D call. V was shortened by 2 bases and J by 5 bases, with 16 bases between the two germline ends. Germline-derived CDR1 and CDR2 are DFQATT and SNEGSKA (reference sequence). The CDR3 is 14 residues long. The CDR3 here is CSARKPGVSNEQYF. CDR3 DNA: TGCAGTGCTAGAAAACCCGGAGTTAGCAACGAGCAGTACTTC.

At least ten counts were recorded for this clonotype. The gene calls are TRBV6-5 and TRBJ2-7; 7 nucleotides agree with TRBD2. The CDR3 is made up of 14 amino acids. Losses at the gene ends were 10 bases for V and 3 bases for J; bases not matched to a gene: 12. The germline V gene has CDR1 MNHEY and CDR2 SVGAGI. The CDR3 coding sequence is TGTGCCACAAGTTGGTCGGCGGGAGACTACGAGCAGTACTTC. Translating gives CATSWSAGDYEQYF.

V and J are TRBV7-2 and TRBJ2-1, with a weak D call TRBD1 (6 bases). The CDR3 contains 12 residues. The V gene's germline CDR1 is SGHTA and CDR2 FQGNSA. V lost 5 bases and J lost 9, with 11 bases in between. The CDR3 reads CASSDRMREQFF. CDR3 coding DNA: TGTGCCAGCAGCGACAGGATGCGTGAGCAGTTCTTC.

This clonotype appeared many times. CDR3 protein: CSARDPSSGPIGEQYF. CDR3 nucleotide sequence: TGCAGTGCTAGAGATCCGAGTAGCGGGCCCATAGGGGAGCAGTACTTC. This chain links TRBV20-1 with TRBJ2-7; 7 bases align to TRBD2. The CDR3 runs 16 residues. The V segment lost 0 bases and the J segment 7 bases; nucleotides outside the gene matches: 15. In germline, CDR1 is DFQATT, CDR2 SNEGSKA (reference sequence).

This clonotype has at least ten counts. This sequence joins TRBV20-1 and TRBJ2-7, with 7 bases that match TRBD2. The V segment lost 4 bases and the J segment 0 bases; nucleotides outside the gene matches: 3. This CDR3 is 13 amino acids long. Germline V gives CDR1 DFQATT, CDR2 SNEGSKA (reference sequence). In DNA, the CDR3 is TGCAGTGCTACTAGCGGCAGCTCCTACGAGCAGTACTTC. Protein: CSATSGSSYEQYF.

This clonotype was detected ten times or more. The chain carries TRBV20-1 and TRBJ2-3; D tentatively fits TRBD1 or TRBD2 (5 bases each). With 0 bases removed from V and 8 bases from J, the gap between germline ends came to 21 bases. Germline CDR1 is DFQATT and CDR2 is SNEGSKA (reference sequence). The CDR3 contains 16 residues. CDR3 protein: CSARDVGTSTAGTQYF. The CDR3 nucleotides are TGCAGTGCTAGAGATGTTGGGACCTCAACCGCTGGTACGCAGTATTTT.

V gene TRBV7-2 combines with J gene TRBJ2-1; 7 bases are shared with TRBD1. V trimming: 3 bases; J trimming: 9 bases; junction bases outside the gene matches: 5. The V gene's germline CDR1 is SGHTA and CDR2 FQGNSA. The CDR3 covers 13 residues. The CDR3 spells CASSFGHRGEQFF. CDR3 in DNA: TGTGCCAGCAGCTTTGGCCACAGGGGTGAGCAGTTCTTC.

The sample holds many counts of this clonotype. CDR3 residues: CASSLTSGNSGANVLTF. The CDR3 DNA is TGCGCCAGCAGCTTGACCTCCGGGAACTCTGGGGCCAACGTCCTGACTTTC. The V and J genes are TRBV5-1 and TRBJ2-6; perhaps TRBD2 as D (5 bases). Germline CDR1 is SGHRS and CDR2 is YFSETQ. V was pared by 1 base and J by 0 bases, with 11 bases between. CDR3 size: 17 residues.

This clonotype was observed many times. The rearrangement uses TRBV10-3 and TRBJ2-4, with a possible D match to TRBD2 (6 bases). The CDR3 extends over 15 amino acids. The V gene's germline CDR1 is ENHRY and CDR2 SYGVKD. V lost 2 bases to trimming and J lost 1 base, with 9 bases between them. The CDR3 DNA reads as TGTGCCATCAGTGAGAGGGAGGAGGCCAAAAACATTCAGTACTTC. Its translation is CAISEREEAKNIQYF.

This clonotype was found many times. The CDR3: CATSHQETQYF. The CDR3 DNA is TGTGCCACCTCCCACCAAGAGACCCAGTACTTC. This chain uses TRBV24-1 with TRBJ2-5; D is unclear. V was pared by 9 bases and J by 0 bases, with 4 bases between. CDR3 size: 11 residues. Germline values: CDR1 KGHDR, CDR2 SFDVKD.

Many counts were recorded for this clonotype. The chain recombines TRBV20-1 with TRBJ2-1; 7 bases are shared with TRBD2. CDR3 length equals 13 residues. J gave up 9 bases and V 1 base, and 6 bases lay outside the gene matches. CDR1 and CDR2 (germline): DFQATT, SNEGSKA (reference sequence). The CDR3 nucleotides are TGCAGTGCTAGAGGAGTGCGGGAGATTGAGCAGTTCTTC. Its translation is CSARGVREIEQFF.

This clonotype has ten or more counts. This rearrangement joins TRBV12-3 or TRBV12-4 to TRBJ2-7; 9 positions match TRBD2. V was clipped by 3 bases and J by 3 bases; unmatched bases: 0. The CDR3 extends over 13 amino acids. CDR3 sequence: CASSLTSGYEQYF. Here the CDR3 DNA reads TGTGCCAGCAGTTTGACTAGCGGCTACGAGCAGTACTTC.

Ten or more counts support this clonotype. Here the CDR3 reads CASSSTASYEQYF. CDR3 coding DNA: TGTGCCAGCAGCTCGACAGCCTCCTACGAGCAGTACTTC. The rearrangement joins TRBV7-2 to TRBJ2-7, with a weak D call TRBD1 (5 bases). Germline V gene sequence: CDR1 SGHTA, CDR2 FQGNSA. The V end was cut by 4 bases, the J end by 0 bases, with 7 bases between. The CDR3 runs 13 residues.

This clonotype was detected many times. This chain's CDR3 is CASSQDMRLGEQYF. In DNA form, the CDR3 reads TGCGCCAGCAGCCAAGATATGAGGCTCGGCGAGCAGTACTTC. The J gene is TRBJ2-7, the V gene TRBV4-3; D is undetermined. The CDR3 contains 14 residues. Per germline, CDR1 LGHNA and CDR2 YSLEER. The ends were cut back, 0 bases at V and 6 bases at J, with 12 bases in the middle.